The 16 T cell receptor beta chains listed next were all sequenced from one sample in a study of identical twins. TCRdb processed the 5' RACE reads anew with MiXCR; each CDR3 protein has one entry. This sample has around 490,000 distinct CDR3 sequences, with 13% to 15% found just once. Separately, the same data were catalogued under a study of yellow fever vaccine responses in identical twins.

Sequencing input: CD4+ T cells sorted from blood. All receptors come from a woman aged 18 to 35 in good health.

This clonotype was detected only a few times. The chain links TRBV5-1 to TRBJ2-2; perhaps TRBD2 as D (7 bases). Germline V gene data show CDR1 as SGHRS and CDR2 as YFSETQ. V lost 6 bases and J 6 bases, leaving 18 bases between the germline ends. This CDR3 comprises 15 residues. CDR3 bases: TGCGCCAGCAATCTCGCGGGGGCTCCTTCCGGGGAGCTGTTTTTT. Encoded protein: CASNLAGAPSGELFF.

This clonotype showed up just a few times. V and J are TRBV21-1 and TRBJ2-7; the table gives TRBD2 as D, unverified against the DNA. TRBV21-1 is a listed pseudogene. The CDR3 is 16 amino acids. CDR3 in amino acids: CASSKRKTSGNYEQYF. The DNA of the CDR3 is TGTGCCAGCAGCAAAAGGAAGACTAGCGGTAACTACGAGCAGTACTTC.

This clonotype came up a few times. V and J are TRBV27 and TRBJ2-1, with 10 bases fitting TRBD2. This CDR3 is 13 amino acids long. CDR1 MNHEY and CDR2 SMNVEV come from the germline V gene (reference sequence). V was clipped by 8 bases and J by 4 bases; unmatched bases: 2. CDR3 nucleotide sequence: TGTGCCAGCGGACTAGCGGAATACAATGAGCAGTTCTTC. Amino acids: CASGLAEYNEQFF.

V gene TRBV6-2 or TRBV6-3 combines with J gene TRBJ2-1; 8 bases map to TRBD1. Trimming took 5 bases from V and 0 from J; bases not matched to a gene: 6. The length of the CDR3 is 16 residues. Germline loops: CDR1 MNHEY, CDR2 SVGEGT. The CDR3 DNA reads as TGTGCCAGCAGTCCGACAGGGGAAAGCTCCTACAATGAGCAGTTCTTC. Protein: CASSPTGESSYNEQFF.

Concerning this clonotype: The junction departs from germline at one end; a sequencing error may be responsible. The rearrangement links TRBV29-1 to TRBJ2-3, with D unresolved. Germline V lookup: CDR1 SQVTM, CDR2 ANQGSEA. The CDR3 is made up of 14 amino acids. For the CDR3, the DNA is TGCAGCGTCGAAGGGATTACTAGCACAGATACGCAGTATTTT. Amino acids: CSVEGITSTDTQYF.

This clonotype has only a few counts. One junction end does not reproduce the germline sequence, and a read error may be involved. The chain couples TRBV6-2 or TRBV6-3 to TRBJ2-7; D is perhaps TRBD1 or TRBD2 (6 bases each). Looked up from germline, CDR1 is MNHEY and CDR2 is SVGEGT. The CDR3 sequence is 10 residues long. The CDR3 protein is CASSGGTPVF. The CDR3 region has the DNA TGTGCCAGCAGCGGCGGGACACCAGTCTTC.

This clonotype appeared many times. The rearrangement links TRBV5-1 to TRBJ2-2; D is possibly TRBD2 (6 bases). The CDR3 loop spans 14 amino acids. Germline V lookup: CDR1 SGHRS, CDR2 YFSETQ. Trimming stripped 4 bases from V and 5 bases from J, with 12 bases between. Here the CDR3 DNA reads TGCGCCAGCAGCCCGGTCGGGGGTACCGGGGAGCTGTTTTTT. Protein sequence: CASSPVGGTGELFF.

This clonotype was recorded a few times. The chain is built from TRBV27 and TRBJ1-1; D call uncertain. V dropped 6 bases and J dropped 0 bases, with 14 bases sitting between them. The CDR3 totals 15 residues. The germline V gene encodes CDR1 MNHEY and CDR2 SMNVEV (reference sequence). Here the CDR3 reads CASSGSPPLNTEAFF. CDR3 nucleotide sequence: TGTGCCAGCAGCGGGAGCCCCCCACTGAACACTGAAGCTTTCTTT.

The CDR3 is CASRRLLGNSEQFF. Written as DNA, the CDR3 is TGCGCCAGCAGGCGGCTTCTCGGGAACTCTGAGCAGTTCTTC. This sequence joins TRBV5-1 and TRBJ2-1, with D possibly TRBD2 on 5 matching bases. V was clipped by 5 bases and J by 9 bases, with 18 bases between them. The length of the CDR3 is 14 residues. From germline, CDR1 is SGHRS and CDR2 YFSETQ.

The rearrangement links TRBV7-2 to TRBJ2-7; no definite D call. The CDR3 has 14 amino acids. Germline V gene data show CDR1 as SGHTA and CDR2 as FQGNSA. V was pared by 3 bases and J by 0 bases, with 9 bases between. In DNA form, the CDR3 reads TGTGCCAGCAGCTTTGGATACAACTCCTACGAGCAGTACTTC. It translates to CASSFGYNSYEQYF.

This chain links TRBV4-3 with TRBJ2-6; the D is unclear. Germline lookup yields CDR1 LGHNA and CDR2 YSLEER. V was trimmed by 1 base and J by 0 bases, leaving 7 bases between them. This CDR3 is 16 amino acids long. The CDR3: CASSQGWASGANVLTF. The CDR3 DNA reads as TGCGCCAGCAGCCAAGGTTGGGCCTCTGGGGCCAACGTCCTGACTTTC.

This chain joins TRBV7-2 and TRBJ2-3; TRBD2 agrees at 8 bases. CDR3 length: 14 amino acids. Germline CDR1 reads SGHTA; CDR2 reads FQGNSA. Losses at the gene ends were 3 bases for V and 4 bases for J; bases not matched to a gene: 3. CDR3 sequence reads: CASSFAGGPDTQYF. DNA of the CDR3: TGTGCCAGCAGCTTTGCGGGAGGCCCAGATACGCAGTATTTT. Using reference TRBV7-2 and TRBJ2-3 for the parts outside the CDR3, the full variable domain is GAGVSQSPSNKVTEKGKDVELRCDPISGHTALYWYRQSLGQGLEFLIYFQGNSAPDKSGLPSDRFSAERTGGSVSTLTIQRTQQEDSAVYLCASSFAGGPDTQYFGPGTRLTVL.

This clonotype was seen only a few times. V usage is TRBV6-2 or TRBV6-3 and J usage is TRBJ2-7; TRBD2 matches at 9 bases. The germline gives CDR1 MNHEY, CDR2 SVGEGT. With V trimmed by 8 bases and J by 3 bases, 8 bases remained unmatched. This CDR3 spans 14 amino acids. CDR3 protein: CASGKEAGGYEQYF. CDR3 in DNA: TGTGCCAGCGGGAAAGAAGCGGGGGGCTACGAGCAGTACTTC.

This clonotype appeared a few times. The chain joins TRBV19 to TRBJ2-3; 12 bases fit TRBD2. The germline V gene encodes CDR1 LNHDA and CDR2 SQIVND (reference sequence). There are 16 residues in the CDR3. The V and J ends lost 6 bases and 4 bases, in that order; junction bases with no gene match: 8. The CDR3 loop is CASSSRLAGEADTQYF. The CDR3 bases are TGTGCCAGTAGCTCCAGACTAGCGGGAGAGGCAGATACGCAGTATTTT.

The DNA of the CDR3 is TGCAGCGTGGACAGGGGGCCCTACAATGAGCAGTTCTTC. As protein: CSVDRGPYNEQFF. The chain recombines TRBV29-1 with TRBJ2-1; TRBD1 aligns across 11 bases. The germline V gene encodes CDR1 SQVTM and CDR2 ANQGSEA. This CDR3 has 13 residues. V lost 6 bases, J lost 2 bases, and 0 bases stayed unmatched.

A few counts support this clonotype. CDR3 DNA sequence: TGTGCCACCAGTAGTGACAGAAGCACAGATACGCAGTATTTT. Translation: CATSSDRSTDTQYF. This chain uses TRBV24-1 with TRBJ2-3, with D perhaps matching TRBD1 (5 bases). This CDR3 comprises 14 residues. CDR1 is KGHDR, CDR2 SFDVKD, per germline. Between the trimmed V and J ends, which lost 6 bases and 0 bases, there was a span of 9 bases.